The 10 T cell receptor beta chains reported below all come from one sample, sequenced in a study of STAT5B mutations in CD4+ large granular lymphocyte leukemia. The method was immunoSEQ multiplex PCR; TCRdb's version includes in-frame clones alone and lacks a portion of them. This sample has roughly 40,000 clones, with 81% found just once. Sequencing was carried out using CD4+ T cells from blood buffy coats. These receptors all come from a human donor in good health.

As DNA, the CDR3 is TGTGCCAGCAGGAACCCCCCACAGCCCCAGCATTTT. Amino acids: CASRNPPQPQHF. The chain uses TRBV2 and TRBJ1-5; D remains unclear. The ends were cut back, 6 bases at V and 7 bases at J, with 10 bases in the middle. From germline, CDR1 is SNHLY and CDR2 FYNNEI. The CDR3 consists of 12 residues.

The chain is built from TRBV15 and TRBJ2-2; tentatively, D is TRBD2 (6 bases). V was trimmed by 6 bases and J by 6 bases, leaving 17 bases between them. Per germline, CDR1 LNHNV and CDR2 YYDKDF (reference sequence). The CDR3 contains 15 residues. This CDR3 reads CATREGGFNAGELFF. DNA for the CDR3: TGTGCCACCAGAGAGGGAGGTTTTAACGCCGGGGAGCTGTTTTTT.

Regarding this clone: The sample has other DNA sequences that encode this CDR3 too. The V gene is TRBV11-2, the J gene TRBJ1-1; D might be TRBD1 (5 bases). This CDR3 has 13 amino acids. The germline V gene encodes CDR1 SGHAT and CDR2 FQNNGV. Between the trimmed V and J ends, which lost 3 bases and 1 base, there was a span of 6 bases. CDR3 sequence reads: CASSLGGNTEAFF. The CDR3 region has the DNA TGTGCCAGCAGCTTGGGGGGGAACACTGAAGCTTTCTTT.

The DNA for the CDR3 is TGTGCCAGCAGCCTCACGGACTCTATAAACACCGGGGAGCTGTTTTTT. Protein: CASSLTDSINTGELFF. This chain links TRBV9 with TRBJ2-2, with D possibly TRBD2 on 5 matching bases. This CDR3 comprises 16 residues. The V end lost 4 bases, the J end lost 2 bases, and 15 bases lay between the germline ends. CDR1 and CDR2 from the germline V gene are SGDLS and YYNGEE.

This chain links TRBV21-1 with TRBJ2-7. TRBV21-1 is assigned pseudogene status. This CDR3 has 15 residues. The CDR3 DNA reads TGTGCCAGCAGCAAAGGGGAATGGGTTCCCTCCGAGCAGTACTTC. Translating it yields CASSKGEWVPSEQYF.

V gene TRBV7-9 combines with J gene TRBJ1-5; D is perhaps TRBD1 (6 bases). This CDR3 spans 14 amino acids. Germline lookup yields CDR1 SEHNR and CDR2 FQNEAQ (reference sequence). V dropped 1 base and J dropped 7 bases, with 11 bases sitting between them. This chain's CDR3 is CASSLGQVGQPQHF. The DNA of the CDR3 is TGTGCCAGCAGCTTAGGACAGGTGGGCCAGCCCCAGCATTTT. Full variable domain (remainder filled in from reference TRBV7-9 and TRBJ1-5): DTGVSQNPRHKITKRGQNVTFRCDPISEHNRLYWYRQTLGQGPEFLTYFQNEAQLEKSRLLSDRFSAERPKGSFSTLEIQRTEQGDSAMYLCASSLGQVGQPQHFGDGTRLSIL.

The J gene is TRBJ1-5, the V gene TRBV6-1; 7 positions match TRBD1. J lost 1 base, V lost 7 bases, and 4 bases had no gene match. CDR1 and CDR2 (germline): MNHNS, SASEGT. The CDR3 runs to 14 residues. The CDR3 DNA follows: TGTGCCAGCAACCCGACAGGGAGCAATCAGCCCCAGCATTTT. Its translation: CASNPTGSNQPQHF.

This clone was counted a single time. V usage is TRBV27 and J usage is TRBJ1-2; D possibly corresponds to TRBD1 (5 bases). V lost 6 bases to trimming and J lost 0 bases, with 8 bases between them. Germline CDR1 reads MNHEY; CDR2 reads SMNVEV (reference sequence). This CDR3 has 13 residues. This chain's CDR3 is CASSRDPNYGYTF. CDR3 bases: TGTGCCAGCAGCCGGGACCCTAACTATGGCTACACCTTC.

The genes are TRBV4-1 and TRBJ2-3, with D unresolved. The germline V and J ends were trimmed by 1 base and 0 bases, with 11 bases remaining between them. The germline V gene has CDR1 MGHRA and CDR2 YSYEKL. The CDR3 has 16 amino acids. CDR3: CASSQGAYPSTDTQYF. In nucleotides, the CDR3 is TGCGCCAGCAGCCAAGGAGCATACCCTAGCACAGATACGCAGTATTTT.

This chain links TRBV7-8 with TRBJ2-1; TRBD2 aligns across 7 bases. The CDR3 sequence is 16 residues long. Germline CDR1 reads SGHVS; CDR2 reads FQNEAQ. The V gene end was trimmed by 1 base and the J gene end by 2 bases; junction bases not matched to a gene: 5. CDR3 sequence: CASSLGGDYTYNEQFF. Written as DNA, the CDR3 is TGTGCCAGCAGCTTAGGAGGGGACTACACCTACAATGAGCAGTTCTTC.